This T cell receptor (beta chain) was retrieved from a study of blood T cell repertoires in COVID-19 (TCRdb year 2020). At the level of the whole study: Samples covering the acute and convalescent phases of COVID-19 were provided by collaborators in the United States, Italy and Spain. Subjects who had been exposed to COVID-19, were actively infected with it, or had recovered from it provided the deeply sampled blood TCRbeta repertoires that made up the dataset. The repertoires were released in a freely available public database meant as a resource for research on the immune response to SARS-CoV-2. The material from the prospective study consisted of cDNA or gDNA derived from T cells, B-cell-depleted T cells, or PBMCs. Where HLA class I and class II types were available, the types were taken from metadata supplied by the sample provider, not from assay-based typing. The samples were drawn from the first 160 participants of the ongoing ImmuneRACE study and from about 1,200 subjects provided by 6 global collaborators. A de-identified subject ID, COVID-19 status, age in years and sex were almost always included in the sample metadata. Overall study results and their limits: The amount of clinical and demographic metadata varied by source and participant and was provided uncurated.

TCRbeta CDR3 regions were amplified from genomic DNA using the immunoSEQ Assay, a bias-controlled multiplex PCR. The paper's data handling went like this. The number of nucleated cells in each sample was estimated from the amplification of reference gene primers within the assay. To quantify the absolute abundance of each unique TCRbeta CDR3 rearrangement, sequence reads were collapsed and filtered. Productive Simpson clonality was computed per sample as the square root of Simpson's diversity index over productive rearrangements. TCRdb took over this immuneACCESS table, retaining in-frame rearrangements with V and J assigned. Such tables are incomplete; in checked studies, under half of the missing clones stem from an unresolved V gene, and the remainder is unexplained. The V and J calls and clone size were taken over from that table, and D and trimming were inferred from the DNA. The sample contains some 53,000 clones, 80% to 95% of them found a single time. The top ten constitute around 3% of the sample.

Each collaborating institution followed its own protocols to collect whole blood in K2EDTA tubes. For TCRbeta analysis, collaborators shipped samples in one of three forms: frozen whole blood, isolated PBMCs, or DNA extracted from either of those sample types. About this clone itself: Its antigen is not yet known. Base quality data are lacking; no much larger clone is found one base away.

Inclusive of the bounding cysteine and phenylalanine, the CDR3 is 13 residues long. The retained sequence is limited to the CDR3, 39 bases, with the frame set at the first base. V has 9 bases trimmed and J has 5 bases trimmed; junction bases matching no gene number 2. The germline V gene (reference sequence) supplies CDR1 LGHDT and CDR2 YNNKEL. The TCR was taken from a human donor in a cohort sampled during active COVID-19. The sequenced sample consisted of peripheral blood. The chain uses TRBV3-1 (or the pseudogene TRBV3-2) and TRBJ2-2; TRBD1 lines up with 11 middle nucleotides. The nucleotide sequence reads as follows: TGTGCCAGGGACAGGGGGCAGACCGGGGAGCTGTTTTTT. The translation is CARDRGQTGELFF.